The 25 T cell receptor beta chains presented below share a single source sample, sequenced in a study of OX40 agonist ivuxolimab in advanced cancers. The repertoire was sequenced with immunoSEQ multiplex PCR; TCRdb's copy has only in-frame clones and lacks some. The sample carries 77,000 or so clones, 92% recorded once. Sequenced material: CD4+ or CD8+ T cells sorted from blood, taken in a trial of the OX40 agonist ivuxolimab. Every receptor here comes from an adult with an advanced solid tumor such as melanoma, head and neck, liver or kidney cancer.

To note about this clone: The same CDR3 can be traced to other DNA sequences in this sample. The chain uses TRBV27 and TRBJ1-1; tentatively, D is TRBD1 (6 bases). This CDR3 region has 13 residues. In germline, CDR1 is MNHEY, CDR2 SMNVEV (reference sequence). V was shortened by 4 bases and J by 1 base, with 7 bases between the two germline ends. The CDR3 DNA reads TGTGCCAGCAGTTGGGGACAGAACACTGAAGCTTTCTTT. It yields the protein CASSWGQNTEAFF.

The chain joins TRBV5-1 to TRBJ2-3, with 7 nucleotides matching TRBD1. Germline CDR1 is SGHRS and CDR2 is YFSETQ. The junction had 6 bases not matched to a gene; V was cut back by 1 base and J by 4 bases. The CDR3 loop spans 15 amino acids. CDR3 in DNA: TGCGCCAGCAGCTTGCGACAGGGTGGCGCAGATACGCAGTATTTT. This codes for CASSLRQGGADTQYF. Full variable domain (remainder filled in from reference TRBV5-1 and TRBJ2-3): KAGVTQTPRYLIKTRGQQVTLSCSPISGHRSVSWYQQTPGQGLQFLFEYFSETQRNKGNFPGRFSGRQFSNSRSEMNVSTLELGDSALYLCASSLRQGGADTQYFGPGTRLTVL.

The chain links TRBV13 to TRBJ2-3, with TRBD2 identical over 9 bases. The germline V gene has CDR1 PRHDT and CDR2 FYEKMQ (reference sequence). The CDR3 length is 15 residues. V lost 5 bases to trimming and J lost 1 base; unmatched junction nucleotides: 4. The CDR3, as DNA: TGTGCCAGCAGCCTCCCTAGCGGGGGCACAGATACGCAGTATTTT. Protein sequence: CASSLPSGGTDTQYF.

The V gene is TRBV7-7, the J gene TRBJ1-1; D unresolved. From germline, CDR1 is SSHAT and CDR2 FNYEAQ (reference sequence). The ends were cut back, 5 bases at V and 5 bases at J, with 18 bases in the middle. The CDR3 has 15 amino acids. CDR3 coding DNA: TGTGCCAGCAGCCAGATAGGGCCAGAGGATACTGAAGCTTTCTTT. Residues: CASSQIGPEDTEAFF.

The chain links TRBV5-1 to TRBJ1-5; 9 nucleotides line up with TRBD1. The CDR3 runs 14 residues. Germline CDR1 reads SGHRS; CDR2 reads YFSETQ. Losses at the gene ends were 0 bases for V and 5 bases for J; bases not matched to a gene: 0. This CDR3 is CASSLGTGDQPQHF. CDR3 bases: TGCGCCAGCAGCTTGGGGACAGGGGATCAGCCCCAGCATTTT.

The V call is TRBV25-1, the J call TRBJ2-7; D is unclear. CDR1 is MGHDK and CDR2 is SYGVNS in the germline V gene. The V end was cut by 1 base, the J end by 3 bases, with 10 bases between. This CDR3 is 14 amino acids long. In nucleotides, the CDR3 is TGTGCCAGCAGTGAATCTGGGCTAATCTACGAGCAGTACTTC. This sequence encodes CASSESGLIYEQYF.

J is TRBJ2-7 and V is TRBV9; 7 positions agree with TRBD1. CDR1 is SGDLS and CDR2 is YYNGEE in the germline V gene. Trimming removed 0 bases from V and 6 bases from J; junction bases left unmatched: 9. The CDR3 has 15 amino acids. CDR3 DNA sequence: TGTGCCAGCAGCGTAGGGGGGACAGATTTGTCCGAGCAGTACTTC. Protein product: CASSVGGTDLSEQYF.

The chain employs TRBV11-2 and TRBJ2-7, with 8 bases aligning to TRBD2. Trimming removed 5 bases from V and 5 bases from J; junction bases left unmatched: 5. The CDR3 runs 13 residues. Germline values: CDR1 SGHAT, CDR2 FQNNGV. The CDR3 nucleotides are TGTGCCAGCAGCCCCCCCGGGGGGGACGAGCAGTACTTC. Encoded protein: CASSPPGGDEQYF.

CDR3: CASSVGSSYNSPLHF. In DNA form, the CDR3 reads TGTGCCAGCAGCGTCGGAAGCTCCTATAATTCACCCCTCCACTTT. The J gene is TRBJ1-6, the V gene TRBV9; unclear D gene. The CDR3 runs to 15 residues. Between the trimmed V and J ends, which lost 2 bases and 0 bases, there was a span of 6 bases. Germline V gene lookup returns CDR1 SGDLS and CDR2 YYNGEE.

This chain connects TRBV6-5 to TRBJ1-5; D gene unclear. V lost 0 bases to trimming and J lost 2 bases, with 11 bases between them. Looked up from germline, CDR1 is MNHEY and CDR2 is SVGAGI. The CDR3 consists of 16 residues. DNA for the CDR3: TGTGCCAGCAGTTACTCGGCAGGTTCTGGCAATCAGCCCCAGCATTTT. Protein product: CASSYSAGSGNQPQHF.

This chain connects TRBV27 to TRBJ2-1, with D unclear. Germline CDR1 and CDR2: MNHEY and SMNVEV (reference sequence). This CDR3 region has 15 residues. Trimming cost V 3 bases and J 0 bases, with 9 bases left between them. The CDR3 region is CASSFSRSSYNEQFF. The CDR3 DNA reads as TGTGCCAGCAGTTTTTCACGAAGCTCCTACAATGAGCAGTTCTTC.

The rearrangement links TRBV27 to TRBJ2-7; 9 nucleotides line up with TRBD1. Germline CDR1 MNHEY, CDR2 SMNVEV (reference sequence). With V trimmed by 5 bases and J by 1 base, 9 bases remained unmatched. The CDR3 runs 16 residues. This CDR3 reads CASSVTGTGLSYEQYF. The DNA for the CDR3 is TGTGCCAGCAGTGTAACCGGGACAGGGTTATCCTACGAGCAGTACTTC.

This rearrangement joins TRBV9 to TRBJ2-3, with unresolved D. The CDR3 has 15 amino acids. V was cut by 4 bases and J by 4 bases, with 16 bases left in between. Germline values: CDR1 SGDLS, CDR2 YYNGEE. CDR3 loop: CASSLSSGEADTQYF. The CDR3 region has the DNA TGTGCCAGCAGCTTAAGTTCCGGTGAAGCAGATACGCAGTATTTT. Supplemented by reference TRBV9 and TRBJ2-3, the full variable domain reads DSGVTQTPKHLITATGQRVTLRCSPRSGDLSVYWYQQSLDQGLQFLIQYYNGEERAKGNILERFSAQQFPDLHSELNLSSLELGDSALYFCASSLSSGEADTQYFGPGTRLTVL.

Note on this clone: This may arise from a read error, as a much more abundant clone is one base away. This sample also contains other DNA sequences that code for the same CDR3. The CDR3 is CASSLGEDGYTF. The CDR3 coding sequence is TGTGCCAGCAGTTTGGGGGAGGATGGCTACACCTTC. This sequence joins TRBV6-6 and TRBJ1-2, with a weak D call TRBD1 (5 bases). V lost 4 bases and J lost 6, with 9 bases in between. This CDR3 spans 12 amino acids. The germline gives CDR1 MNHNY, CDR2 SVGAGI (reference sequence).

The genes are TRBV6-1 and TRBJ2-3, with D possibly being TRBD1 (6 bases). Trimming removed 4 bases from V and 2 bases from J, with 16 bases in between. The CDR3 totals 16 residues. Germline V gene lookup returns CDR1 MNHNS and CDR2 SASEGT. This chain's CDR3 is CASSVRHRASTDTQYF. CDR3 in DNA: TGTGCCAGCAGTGTACGCCACAGGGCCTCCACAGATACGCAGTATTTT.

The V and J genes are TRBV10-2 and TRBJ2-5; no definite D call. The ends were cut back, 8 bases at V and 5 bases at J, with 9 bases in the middle. Looked up from germline, CDR1 is WSHSY and CDR2 is SAAADI. There are 11 residues in the CDR3. The CDR3 sequence: CASGLGETQYF. CDR3 nucleotide sequence: TGCGCCAGCGGTCTGGGGGAGACCCAGTACTTC.

The rearrangement uses TRBV6-4 and TRBJ2-7, with 9 bases that match TRBD1. This CDR3 has 16 residues. With 5 bases clipped from V and 2 bases from J, the junction kept 10 bases outside the gene matches. Per the germline V gene, CDR1 is MRHNA and CDR2 is SNTAGT. CDR3 DNA: TGTGCCAGCAGTTCCCTCCCGGGACAGGGCACCTACGAGCAGTACTTC. Its protein product is CASSSLPGQGTYEQYF.

The chain is built from TRBV19 and TRBJ2-7; the D call may be TRBD1 or TRBD2 (5 bases each). The CDR3 is 13 amino acids. Per germline, CDR1 LNHDA and CDR2 SQIVND (reference sequence). V was shortened by 3 bases and J by 7 bases, with 13 bases between the two germline ends. The DNA for the CDR3 is TGTGCCAGTAGTATTGGGACCGGCTGGGAGCAGTACTTC. Its translation is CASSIGTGWEQYF.

The rearrangement links TRBV5-4 to TRBJ2-1; 8 positions agree with TRBD2. This CDR3 has 14 amino acids. CDR1 is SGHNT and CDR2 is YYREEE in the germline V gene (reference sequence). Germline trimming cut 2 bases from V and 9 bases from J; bases unmatched to any gene: 7. CDR3 in amino acids: CASSLTGGPGEQFF. The CDR3 DNA sequence: TGTGCCAGCAGCTTAACGGGGGGGCCAGGTGAGCAGTTCTTC.

The CDR3 coding sequence is TGTGCCAGCAGCGCGGACAGGGGTGGGTCCTACGAGCAGTACTTC. Its protein product is CASSADRGGSYEQYF. The rearrangement uses TRBV5-4 and TRBJ2-7; 9 bases are shared with TRBD1. CDR3 size: 15 residues. CDR1 is SGHNT and CDR2 is YYREEE in the germline V gene (reference sequence). Germline trimming cut 4 bases from V and 1 base from J; bases unmatched to any gene: 6.

V usage is TRBV2 and J usage is TRBJ2-7, with 8 bases aligning to TRBD2. The length of the CDR3 is 14 residues. Germline loops: CDR1 SNHLY, CDR2 FYNNEI. The V gene end was trimmed by 8 bases and the J gene end by 5 bases; junction bases not matched to a gene: 11. CDR3 protein: CASGARGGRDEQYF. In DNA form, the CDR3 reads TGTGCCAGCGGGGCCCGGGGGGGCAGGGACGAGCAGTACTTC.

The chain is built from TRBV7-9 and TRBJ2-7; D is undetermined. The CDR3 totals 13 residues. Trimming pared 0 bases from V and 5 bases from J, leaving 8 bases between. From germline, CDR1 is SEHNR and CDR2 FQNEAQ (reference sequence). Written as DNA, the CDR3 is TGTGCCAGCAGCTTAGCGGCGTCGAACGAGCAGTACTTC. This translates into CASSLAASNEQYF.

For this clone: The identical CDR3 is also encoded by other nucleotide sequences in the sample. V is TRBV19 and J is TRBJ2-7, with D perhaps matching TRBD2 (6 bases). The germline V gene has CDR1 LNHDA and CDR2 SQIVND (reference sequence). Trimming cost V 5 bases and J 2 bases, with 10 bases left between them. The CDR3 consists of 13 residues. The CDR3 here is CASSAGRTYEQYF. CDR3 coding DNA: TGTGCCAGTAGTGCGGGACGGACCTACGAGCAGTACTTC.

The rearrangement joins TRBV2 to TRBJ2-7; tentative D call: TRBD1 (5 bases). The germline V gene encodes CDR1 SNHLY and CDR2 FYNNEI. The CDR3 spans 12 residues. V lost 6 bases and J lost 4, with 10 bases in between. The CDR3 nucleotides read TGTGCCAGCAGGACAGCCCTTTACGAGCAGTACTTC. It is translated as CASRTALYEQYF. The full variable domain, completed using reference TRBV2 and TRBJ2-7, is EPEVTQTPSHQVTQMGQEVILRCVPISNHLYFYWYRQILGQKVEFLVSFYNNEISEKSEIFDDQFSVERPDGSNFTLKIRSTKLEDSAMYFCASRTALYEQYFGPGTRLTVT.

The chain has TRBV7-8 and TRBJ2-7; no reliable D call. Trimming cost V 5 bases and J 3 bases, with 14 bases left between them. Germline-derived CDR1 and CDR2 are SGHVS and FQNEAQ. This CDR3 comprises 14 residues. Here the CDR3 reads CASSPEVEGYEQYF. The CDR3 DNA is TGTGCCAGCAGCCCAGAGGTTGAAGGCTACGAGCAGTACTTC. Variable domain in full (rest from reference TRBV7-8 and TRBJ2-7): GAGVSQSPRYKVAKRGQDVALRCDPISGHVSLFWYQQALGQGPEFLTYFQNEAQLDKSGLPSDRFFAERPEGSVSTLKIQRTQQEDSAVYLCASSPEVEGYEQYFGPGTRLTVT.